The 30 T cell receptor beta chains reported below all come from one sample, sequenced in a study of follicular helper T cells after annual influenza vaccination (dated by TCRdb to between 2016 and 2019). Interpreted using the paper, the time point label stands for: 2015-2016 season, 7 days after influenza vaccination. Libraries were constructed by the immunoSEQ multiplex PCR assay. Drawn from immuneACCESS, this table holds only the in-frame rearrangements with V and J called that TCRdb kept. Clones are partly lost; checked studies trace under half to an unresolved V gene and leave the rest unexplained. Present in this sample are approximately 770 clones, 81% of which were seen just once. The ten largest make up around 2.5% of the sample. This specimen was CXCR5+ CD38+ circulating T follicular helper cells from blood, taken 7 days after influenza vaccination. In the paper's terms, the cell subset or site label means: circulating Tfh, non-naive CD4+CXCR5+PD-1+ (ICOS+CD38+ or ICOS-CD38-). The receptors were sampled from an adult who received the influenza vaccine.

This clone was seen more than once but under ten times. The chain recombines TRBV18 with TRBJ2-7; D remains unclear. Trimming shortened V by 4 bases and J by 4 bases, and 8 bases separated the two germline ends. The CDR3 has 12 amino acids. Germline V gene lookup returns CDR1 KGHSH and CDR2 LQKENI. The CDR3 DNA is TGTGCCAGCTCACAGACCCCATACGAGCAGTACTTC. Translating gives CASSQTPYEQYF.

The CDR3 loop reads CASTSAYEQYF. The CDR3 bases are TGTGCCAGCACCTCAGCCTACGAGCAGTACTTC. The rearrangement links TRBV11-2 to TRBJ2-7; unclear D gene. Trimming took off 7 bases at V and 2 bases at J, with 6 bases between the two ends. The CDR3 extends over 11 amino acids. Germline V gene sequence: CDR1 SGHAT, CDR2 FQNNGV.

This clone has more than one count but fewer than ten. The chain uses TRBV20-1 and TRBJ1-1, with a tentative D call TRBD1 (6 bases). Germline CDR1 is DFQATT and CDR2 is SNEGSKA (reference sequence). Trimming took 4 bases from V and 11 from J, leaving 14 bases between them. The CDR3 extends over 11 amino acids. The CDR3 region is CSANEDRFAFF. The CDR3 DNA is TGCAGTGCTAACGAAGACAGGTTTGCTTTCTTT.

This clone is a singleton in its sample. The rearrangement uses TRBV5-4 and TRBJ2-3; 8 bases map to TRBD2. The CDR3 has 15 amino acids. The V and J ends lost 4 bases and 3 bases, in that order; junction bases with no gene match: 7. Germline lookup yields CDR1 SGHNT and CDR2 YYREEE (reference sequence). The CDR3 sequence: CASSRGGAATDTQYF. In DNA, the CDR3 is TGTGCCAGCAGCCGGGGGGGGGCGGCGACAGATACGCAGTATTTT. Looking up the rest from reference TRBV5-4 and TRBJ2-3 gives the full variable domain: ETGVTQSPTHLIKTRGQQVTLRCSSQSGHNTVSWYQQALGQGPQFIFQYYREEENGRGNFPPRFSGLQFPNYSSELNVNALELDDSALYLCASSRGGAATDTQYFGPGTRLTVL.

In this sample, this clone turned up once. DNA for the CDR3: TGTGCCAGCAGTAATCAGGCAAGGACTGAAGCTTTCTTT. Its translation: CASSNQARTEAFF. The V gene is TRBV7-3, the J gene TRBJ1-1; D remains unclear. V lost 6 bases and J lost 5, with 13 bases in between. The CDR3 spans 13 residues. Germline-derived CDR1 and CDR2 are SGHTA and FQGTGA.

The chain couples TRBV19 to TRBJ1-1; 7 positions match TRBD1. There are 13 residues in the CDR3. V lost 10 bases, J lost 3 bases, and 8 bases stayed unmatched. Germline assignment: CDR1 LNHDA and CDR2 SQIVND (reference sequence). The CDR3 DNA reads TGTGCCACCAGACAGGGTTGGGACACTGAAGCTTTCTTT. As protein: CATRQGWDTEAFF.

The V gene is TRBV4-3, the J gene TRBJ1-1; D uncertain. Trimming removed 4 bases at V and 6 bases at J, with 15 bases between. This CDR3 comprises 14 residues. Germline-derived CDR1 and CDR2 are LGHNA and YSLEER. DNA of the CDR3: TGCGCCAGCAGCCCTAGAGAAGAGTATCCTGAAGCTTTCTTT. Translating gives CASSPREEYPEAFF.

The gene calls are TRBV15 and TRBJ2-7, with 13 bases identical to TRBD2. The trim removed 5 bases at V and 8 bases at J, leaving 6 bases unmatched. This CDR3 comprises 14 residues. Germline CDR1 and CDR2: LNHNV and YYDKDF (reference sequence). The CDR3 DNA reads TGTGCCACCAGCGTGGGACTAGCGGGATCTCAGCAGTACTTC. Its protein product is CATSVGLAGSQQYF.

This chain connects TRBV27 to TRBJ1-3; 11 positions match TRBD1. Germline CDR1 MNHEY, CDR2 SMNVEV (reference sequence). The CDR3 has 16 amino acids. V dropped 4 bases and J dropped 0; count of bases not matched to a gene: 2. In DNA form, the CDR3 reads TGTGCCAGCAGTTCCGGGACAGGGGGCTCTGGAAACACCATATATTTT. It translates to CASSSGTGGSGNTIYF.

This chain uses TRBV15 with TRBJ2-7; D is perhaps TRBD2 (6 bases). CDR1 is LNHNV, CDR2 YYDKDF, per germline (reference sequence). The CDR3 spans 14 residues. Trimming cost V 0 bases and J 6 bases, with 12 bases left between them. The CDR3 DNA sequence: TGTGCCACCAGCAGAGACTCAGCCGGGGGCGAGCAGTACTTC. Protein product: CATSRDSAGGEQYF.

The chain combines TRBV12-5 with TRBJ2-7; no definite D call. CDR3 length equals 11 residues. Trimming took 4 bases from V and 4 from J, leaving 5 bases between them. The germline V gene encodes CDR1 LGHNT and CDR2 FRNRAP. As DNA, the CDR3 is TGTGCTAGTGGTTCACGATACGAGCAGTACTTC. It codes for CASGSRYEQYF.

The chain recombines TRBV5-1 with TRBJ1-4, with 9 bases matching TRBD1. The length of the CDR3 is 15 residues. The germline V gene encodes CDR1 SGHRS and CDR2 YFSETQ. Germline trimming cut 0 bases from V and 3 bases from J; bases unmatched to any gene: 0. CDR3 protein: CASSLGDRANEKLFF. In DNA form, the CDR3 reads TGCGCCAGCAGCTTGGGGGACAGGGCTAATGAAAAACTGTTTTTT.

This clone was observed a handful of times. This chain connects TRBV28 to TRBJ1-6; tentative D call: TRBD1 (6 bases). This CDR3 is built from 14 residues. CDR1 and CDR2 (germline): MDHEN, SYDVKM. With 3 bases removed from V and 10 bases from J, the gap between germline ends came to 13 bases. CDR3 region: CASSFTGNRSPLHF. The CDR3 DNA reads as TGTGCCAGCAGTTTTACAGGGAATCGGTCACCCCTCCACTTT.

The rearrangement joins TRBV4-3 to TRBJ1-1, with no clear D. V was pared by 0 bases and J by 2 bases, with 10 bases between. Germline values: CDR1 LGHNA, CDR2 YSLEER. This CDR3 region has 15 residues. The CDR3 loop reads CASSQDTGKNTEAFF. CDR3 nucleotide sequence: TGCGCCAGCAGCCAAGATACCGGGAAAAACACTGAAGCTTTCTTT.

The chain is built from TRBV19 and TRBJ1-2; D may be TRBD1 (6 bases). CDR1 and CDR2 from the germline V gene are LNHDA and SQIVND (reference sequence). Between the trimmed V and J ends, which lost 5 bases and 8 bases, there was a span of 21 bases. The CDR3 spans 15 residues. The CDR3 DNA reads TGTGCCAGTAGTCCCCGGACAGAGTTAACCGACGGCTACACCTTC. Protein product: CASSPRTELTDGYTF.

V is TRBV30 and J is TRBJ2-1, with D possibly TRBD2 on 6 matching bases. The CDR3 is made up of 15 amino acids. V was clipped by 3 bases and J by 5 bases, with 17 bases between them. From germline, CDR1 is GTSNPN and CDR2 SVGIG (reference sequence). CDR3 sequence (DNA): TGTGCCTGGAGCTTTGGGACTGAGACGAACAATGAGCAGTTCTTC. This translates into CAWSFGTETNNEQFF.

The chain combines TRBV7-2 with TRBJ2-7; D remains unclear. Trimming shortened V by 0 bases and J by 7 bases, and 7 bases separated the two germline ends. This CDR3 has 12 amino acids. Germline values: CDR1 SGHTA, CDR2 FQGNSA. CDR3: CASSLAPTEQYF. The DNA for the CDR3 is TGTGCCAGCAGCTTAGCCCCCACGGAGCAGTACTTC.

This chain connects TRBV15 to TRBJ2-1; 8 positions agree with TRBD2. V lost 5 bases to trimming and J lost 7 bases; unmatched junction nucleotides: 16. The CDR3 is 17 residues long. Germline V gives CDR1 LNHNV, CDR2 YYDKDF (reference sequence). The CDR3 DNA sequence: TGTGCCACCAGCGGACGTGAGGTTCTAGCGGGCTTTAATGAGCAGTTCTTC. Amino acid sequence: CATSGREVLAGFNEQFF.

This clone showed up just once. CDR3 residues: CASSWGTTDTQYF. The CDR3 nucleotides are TGTGCCAGCAGCTGGGGCACGACAGATACGCAGTATTTT. This chain joins TRBV5-6 and TRBJ2-3; perhaps TRBD1 as D (5 bases). CDR1 is SGHDT, CDR2 YYEEEE, per germline. The CDR3 extends over 13 amino acids. V lost 3 bases, J lost 3 bases, and 8 bases lay in between. The variable domain in full, completed from reference TRBV5-6 and TRBJ2-3, reads DAGVTQSPTHLIKTRGQQVTLRCSPKSGHDTVSWYQQALGQGPQFIFQYYEEEERQRGNFPDRFSGHQFPNYSSELNVNALLLGDSALYLCASSWGTTDTQYFGPGTRLTVL.

The CDR3 sequence is CASIHTGNTGELFF. For the CDR3, the DNA is TGTGCCAGCATCCATACAGGGAACACCGGGGAGCTGTTTTTT. V usage is TRBV13 and J usage is TRBJ2-2; possibly TRBD1 for D (5 bases). Germline CDR1 and CDR2: PRHDT and FYEKMQ (reference sequence). Trimming cost V 7 bases and J 1 base, with 10 bases left between them. CDR3 length equals 14 residues.

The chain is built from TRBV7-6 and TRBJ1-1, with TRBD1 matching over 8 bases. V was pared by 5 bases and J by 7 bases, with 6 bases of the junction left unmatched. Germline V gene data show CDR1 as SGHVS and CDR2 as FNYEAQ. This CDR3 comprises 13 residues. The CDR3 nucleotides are TGTGCCAGCAGCCCCGGACAGGGCATTGAAGCTTTCTTT. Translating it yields CASSPGQGIEAFF.

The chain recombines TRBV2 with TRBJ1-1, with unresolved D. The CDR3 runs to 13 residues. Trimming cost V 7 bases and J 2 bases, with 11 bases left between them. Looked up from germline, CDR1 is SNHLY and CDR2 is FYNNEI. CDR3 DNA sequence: TGTGCCAGCAAGACCGATTATAACACTGAAGCTTTCTTT. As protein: CASKTDYNTEAFF. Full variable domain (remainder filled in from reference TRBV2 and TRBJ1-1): EPEVTQTPSHQVTQMGQEVILRCVPISNHLYFYWYRQILGQKVEFLVSFYNNEISEKSEIFDDQFSVERPDGSNFTLKIRSTKLEDSAMYFCASKTDYNTEAFFGQGTRLTVV.

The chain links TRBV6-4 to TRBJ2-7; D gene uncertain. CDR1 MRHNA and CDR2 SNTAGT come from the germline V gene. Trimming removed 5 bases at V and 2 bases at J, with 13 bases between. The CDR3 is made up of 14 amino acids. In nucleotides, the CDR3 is TGTGCCAGCAGTCCATTGAAGGTTCCCTACGAGCAGTACTTC. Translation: CASSPLKVPYEQYF.

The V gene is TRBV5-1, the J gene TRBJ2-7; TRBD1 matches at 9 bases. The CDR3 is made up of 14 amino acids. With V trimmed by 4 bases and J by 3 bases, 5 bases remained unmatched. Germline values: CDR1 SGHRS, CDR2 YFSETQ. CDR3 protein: CASSPRTGDYEQYF. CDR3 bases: TGCGCCAGCAGCCCTAGGACAGGGGACTACGAGCAGTACTTC.

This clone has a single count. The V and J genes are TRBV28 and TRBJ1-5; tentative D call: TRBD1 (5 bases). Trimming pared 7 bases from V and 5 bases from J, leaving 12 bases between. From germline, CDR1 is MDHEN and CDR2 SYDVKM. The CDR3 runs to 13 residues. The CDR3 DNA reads TGTGCCAGCATTCCTTGGGGGGATCAGCCCCAGCATTTT. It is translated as CASIPWGDQPQHF.

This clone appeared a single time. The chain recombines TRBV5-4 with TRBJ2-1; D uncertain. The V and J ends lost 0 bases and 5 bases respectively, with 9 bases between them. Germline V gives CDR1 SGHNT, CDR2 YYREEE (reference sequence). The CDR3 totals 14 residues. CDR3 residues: CASSLEPANNEQFF. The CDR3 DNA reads TGTGCCAGCAGCTTGGAACCTGCCAACAATGAGCAGTTCTTC.

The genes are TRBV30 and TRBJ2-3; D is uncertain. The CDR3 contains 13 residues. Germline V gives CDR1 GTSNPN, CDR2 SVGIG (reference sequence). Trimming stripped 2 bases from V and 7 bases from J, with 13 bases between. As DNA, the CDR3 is TGTGCCTGGAGTCCGCCGGACGCTTATACGCAGTATTTT. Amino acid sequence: CAWSPPDAYTQYF.

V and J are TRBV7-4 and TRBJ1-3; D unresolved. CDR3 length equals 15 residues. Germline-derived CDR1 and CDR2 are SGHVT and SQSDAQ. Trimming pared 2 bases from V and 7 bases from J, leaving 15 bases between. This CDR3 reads CASSLSVQRSNTIYF. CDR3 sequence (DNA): TGTGCCAGCAGCTTATCGGTCCAAAGGAGTAACACCATATATTTT.

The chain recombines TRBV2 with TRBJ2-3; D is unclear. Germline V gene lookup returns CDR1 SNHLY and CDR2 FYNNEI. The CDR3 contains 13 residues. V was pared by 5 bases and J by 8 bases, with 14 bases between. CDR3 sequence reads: CASSMGPSLTQYF. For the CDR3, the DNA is TGTGCCAGCAGTATGGGCCCGTCACTTACGCAGTATTTT.

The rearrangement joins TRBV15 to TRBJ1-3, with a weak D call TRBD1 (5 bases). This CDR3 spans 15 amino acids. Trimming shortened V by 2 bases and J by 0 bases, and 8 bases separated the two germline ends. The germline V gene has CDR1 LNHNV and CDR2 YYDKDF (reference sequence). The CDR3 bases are TGTGCCACCAGCAGATCGACAGACTCTGGAAACACCATATATTTT. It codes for CATSRSTDSGNTIYF.